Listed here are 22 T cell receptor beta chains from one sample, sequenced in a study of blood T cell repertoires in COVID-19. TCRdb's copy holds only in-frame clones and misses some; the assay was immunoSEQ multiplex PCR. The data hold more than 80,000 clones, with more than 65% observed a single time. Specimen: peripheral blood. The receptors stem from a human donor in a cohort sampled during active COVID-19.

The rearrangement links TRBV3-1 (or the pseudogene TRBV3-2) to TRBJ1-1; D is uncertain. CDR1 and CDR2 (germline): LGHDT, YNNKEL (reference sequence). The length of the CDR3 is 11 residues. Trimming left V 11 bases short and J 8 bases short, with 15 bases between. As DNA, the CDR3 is TGTGCCGCGGGAAGGGCAGTCGAAGCTTTCTTT. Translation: CAAGRAVEAFF.

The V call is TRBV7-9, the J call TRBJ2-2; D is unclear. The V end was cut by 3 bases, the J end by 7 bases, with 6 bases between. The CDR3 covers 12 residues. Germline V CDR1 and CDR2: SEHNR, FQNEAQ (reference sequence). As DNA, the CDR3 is TGTGCCAGCAGCTTCCCCAACGGGGAGCTGTTTTTT. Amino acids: CASSFPNGELFF. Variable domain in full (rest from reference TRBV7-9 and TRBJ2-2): DTGVSQNPRHKITKRGQNVTFRCDPISEHNRLYWYRQTLGQGPEFLTYFQNEAQLEKSRLLSDRFSAERPKGSFSTLEIQRTEQGDSAMYLCASSFPNGELFFGEGSRLTVL.

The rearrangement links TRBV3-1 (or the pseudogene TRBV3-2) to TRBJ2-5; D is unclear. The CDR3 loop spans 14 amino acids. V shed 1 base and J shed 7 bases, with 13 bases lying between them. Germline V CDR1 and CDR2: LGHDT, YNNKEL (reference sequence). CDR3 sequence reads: CASSQGLPVGTQYF. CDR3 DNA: TGTGCCAGCAGCCAAGGCCTCCCGGTTGGGACCCAGTACTTC.

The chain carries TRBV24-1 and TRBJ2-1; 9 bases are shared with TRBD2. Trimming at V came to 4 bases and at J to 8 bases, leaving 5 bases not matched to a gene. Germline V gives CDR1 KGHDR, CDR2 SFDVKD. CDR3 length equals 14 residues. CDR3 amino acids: CATSDGGLAYEQFF. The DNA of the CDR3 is TGTGCCACCAGTGACGGGGGACTAGCCTATGAGCAGTTCTTC.

The CDR3 bases are TGTGCCAGCGGCCCCGGGACAGGGGGTAGAAGAAGAGGCTACACCTTC. Amino acid sequence: CASGPGTGGRRRGYTF. V is TRBV28 and J is TRBJ1-2; 11 nucleotides agree with TRBD1. Germline CDR1 reads MDHEN; CDR2 reads SYDVKM. This CDR3 region has 16 residues. After removal of 8 bases from V and 8 bases from J, the junction contained 16 bases not matched to a gene.

The CDR3 spells CASSLGGGPGEQFF. The CDR3, as DNA: TGTGCCAGCAGCTTGGGCGGGGGCCCCGGTGAGCAGTTCTTC. This rearrangement joins TRBV5-8 to TRBJ2-1; a weak D match, TRBD2 (7 bases). From germline, CDR1 is SGHTS and CDR2 YDEGEE. V was pared by 0 bases and J by 9 bases, with 13 bases between. The CDR3 sequence is 14 residues long.

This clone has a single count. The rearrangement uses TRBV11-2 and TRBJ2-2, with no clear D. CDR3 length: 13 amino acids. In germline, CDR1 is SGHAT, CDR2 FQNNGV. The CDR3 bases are TGTGCGACATCAAACTCGAACACCGGGGAGCTGTTTTTT. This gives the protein CATSNSNTGELFF.

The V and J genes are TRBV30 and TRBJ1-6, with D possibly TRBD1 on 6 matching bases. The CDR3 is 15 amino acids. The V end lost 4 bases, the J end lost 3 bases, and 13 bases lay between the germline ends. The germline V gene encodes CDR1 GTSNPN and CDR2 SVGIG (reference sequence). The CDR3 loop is CAWKTGPNYNSPLHF. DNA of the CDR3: TGTGCCTGGAAGACAGGTCCCAACTATAATTCACCCCTCCACTTT.

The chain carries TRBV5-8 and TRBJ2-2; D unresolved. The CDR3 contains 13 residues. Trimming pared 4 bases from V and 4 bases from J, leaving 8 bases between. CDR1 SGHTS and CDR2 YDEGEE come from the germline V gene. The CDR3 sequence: CASSLASTGELFF. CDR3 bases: TGTGCCAGCAGCCTGGCGTCCACCGGGGAGCTGTTTTTT.

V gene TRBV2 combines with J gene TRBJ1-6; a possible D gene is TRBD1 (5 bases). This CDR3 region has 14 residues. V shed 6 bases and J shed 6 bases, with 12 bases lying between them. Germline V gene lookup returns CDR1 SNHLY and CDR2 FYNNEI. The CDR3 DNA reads TGTGCCAGCAGGGTTTATGACAGTAATTCACCCCTCCACTTT. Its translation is CASRVYDSNSPLHF.

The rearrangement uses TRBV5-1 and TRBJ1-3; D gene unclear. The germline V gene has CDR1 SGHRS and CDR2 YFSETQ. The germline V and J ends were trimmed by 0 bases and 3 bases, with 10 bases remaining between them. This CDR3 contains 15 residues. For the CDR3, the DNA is TGCGCCAGCAGCTTGGACGGTGCTGGTGGAAACACCATATATTTT. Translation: CASSLDGAGGNTIYF.

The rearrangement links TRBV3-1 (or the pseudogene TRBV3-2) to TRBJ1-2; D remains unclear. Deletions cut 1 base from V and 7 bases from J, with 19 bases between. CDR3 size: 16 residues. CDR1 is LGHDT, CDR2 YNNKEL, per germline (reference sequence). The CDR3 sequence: CASSQVGGIKSSGYTF. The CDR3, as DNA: TGTGCCAGCAGCCAAGTGGGAGGAATAAAATCTTCTGGCTACACCTTC.

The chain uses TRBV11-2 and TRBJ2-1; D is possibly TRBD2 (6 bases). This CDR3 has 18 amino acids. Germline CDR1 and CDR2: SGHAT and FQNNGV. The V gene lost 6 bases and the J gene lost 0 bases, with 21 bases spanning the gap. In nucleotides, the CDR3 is TGTGCCAGCAGATCCGGGGGTGGGCCCTTGTCCTCCTACAATGAGCAGTTCTTC. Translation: CASRSGGGPLSSYNEQFF. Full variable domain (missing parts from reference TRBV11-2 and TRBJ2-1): EAGVAQSPRYKIIEKRQSVAFWCNPISGHATLYWYQQILGQGPKLLIQFQNNGVVDDSQLPKDRFSAERLKGVDSTLKIQPAKLEDSAVYLCASRSGGGPLSSYNEQFFGPGTRLTVL.

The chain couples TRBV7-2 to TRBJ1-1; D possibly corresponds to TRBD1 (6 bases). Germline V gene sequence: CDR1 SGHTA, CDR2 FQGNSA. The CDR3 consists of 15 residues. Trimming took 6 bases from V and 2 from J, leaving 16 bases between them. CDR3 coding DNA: TGTGCCAGCAGATCCCAGACAGGATTAAACACTGAAGCTTTCTTT. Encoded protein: CASRSQTGLNTEAFF. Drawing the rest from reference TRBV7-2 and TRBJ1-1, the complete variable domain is GAGVSQSPSNKVTEKGKDVELRCDPISGHTALYWYRQSLGQGLEFLIYFQGNSAPDKSGLPSDRFSAERTGGSVSTLTIQRTQQEDSAVYLCASRSQTGLNTEAFFGQGTRLTVV.

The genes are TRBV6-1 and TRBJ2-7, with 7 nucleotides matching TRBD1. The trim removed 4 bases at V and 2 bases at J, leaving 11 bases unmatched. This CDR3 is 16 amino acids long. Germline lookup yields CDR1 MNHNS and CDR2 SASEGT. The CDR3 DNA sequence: TGTGCCAGCAGTGCGGGGAACAGGGGTAGCACCTACGAGCAGTACTTC. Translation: CASSAGNRGSTYEQYF.

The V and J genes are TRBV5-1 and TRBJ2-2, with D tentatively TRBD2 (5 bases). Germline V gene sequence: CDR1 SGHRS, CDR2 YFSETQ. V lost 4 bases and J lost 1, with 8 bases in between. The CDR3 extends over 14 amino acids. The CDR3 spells CASSPDLNTGELFF. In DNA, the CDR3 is TGCGCCAGCAGCCCGGACTTGAACACCGGGGAGCTGTTTTTT.

CDR3 in amino acids: CASSTGQGDIQYF. Written as DNA, the CDR3 is TGTGCCAGCAGCACCGGACAGGGTGACATTCAGTACTTC. This chain uses TRBV5-4 with TRBJ2-4; TRBD1 matches at 8 bases. After removal of 4 bases from V and 8 bases from J, the junction contained 5 bases not matched to a gene. The length of the CDR3 is 13 residues. The V gene's germline CDR1 is SGHNT and CDR2 YYREEE (reference sequence).

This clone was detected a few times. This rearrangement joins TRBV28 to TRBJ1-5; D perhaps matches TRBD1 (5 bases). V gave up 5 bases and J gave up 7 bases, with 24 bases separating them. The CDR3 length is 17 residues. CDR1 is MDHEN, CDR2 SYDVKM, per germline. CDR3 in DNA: TGTGCCAGCAGTAAGACAGCCATGATCCGGAGTCACCAGCCCCAGCATTTT. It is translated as CASSKTAMIRSHQPQHF.

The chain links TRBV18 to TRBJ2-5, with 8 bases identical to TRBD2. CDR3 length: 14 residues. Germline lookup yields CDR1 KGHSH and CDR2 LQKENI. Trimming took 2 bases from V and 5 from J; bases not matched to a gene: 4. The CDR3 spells CASSPGTRWETQYF. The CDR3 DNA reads TGTGCCAGCTCACCAGGGACTAGGTGGGAGACCCAGTACTTC.

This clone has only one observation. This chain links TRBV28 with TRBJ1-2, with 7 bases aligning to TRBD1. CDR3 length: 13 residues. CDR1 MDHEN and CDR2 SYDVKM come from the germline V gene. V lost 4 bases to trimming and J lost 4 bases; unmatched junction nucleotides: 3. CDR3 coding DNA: TGTGCCAGCAGTTCCGGACAGGTCTATGGCTACACCTTC. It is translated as CASSSGQVYGYTF.

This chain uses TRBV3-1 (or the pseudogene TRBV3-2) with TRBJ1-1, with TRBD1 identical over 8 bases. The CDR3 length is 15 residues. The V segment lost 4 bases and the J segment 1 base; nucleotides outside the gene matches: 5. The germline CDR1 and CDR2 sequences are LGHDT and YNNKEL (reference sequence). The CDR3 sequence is CASSPRTGRNTEAFF. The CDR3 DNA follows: TGTGCCAGCAGCCCTCGGACAGGGCGGAACACTGAAGCTTTCTTT.

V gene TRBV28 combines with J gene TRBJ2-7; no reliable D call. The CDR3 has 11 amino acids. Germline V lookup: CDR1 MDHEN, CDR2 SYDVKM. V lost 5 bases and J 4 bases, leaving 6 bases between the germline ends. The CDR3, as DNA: TGTGCCAGCAGTCCCGGTTACGAGCAGTACTTC. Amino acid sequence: CASSPGYEQYF.